This record concerns one TCR beta chain sequence. This entry is derived from a study of blood T cell repertoires in COVID-19. Study-level information: Samples of COVID-19 (acute and convalescent) were obtained from the United States, Italy and Spain. T cells, B-cell-depleted T cells, or PBMCs provided the cDNA or gDNA that served as material.

In the original workflow: Estimation of nucleated cell counts was performed using reference gene primer amplification. The table came from immunoSEQ multiplex PCR; TCRdb's copy has only in-frame clones and leaves some out. The D gene and trimming were derived from the DNA, and the V and J assignments and clone size from that table. This table has approximately 190,000 clones, 80% to 90% appearing once. Germline V gene sequence: CDR1 LGHDT, CDR2 YNNKEL (reference sequence). This CDR3 contains 16 residues. The V end lost 1 base, the J end lost 1 base, and 11 bases lay between the germline ends. This receptor was taken from a woman in her seventies with active or convalescent COVID-19. Sequenced input: peripheral blood. V and J are TRBV3-1 (or the pseudogene TRBV3-2) and TRBJ2-1; maybe TRBD2 (5 bases). The CDR3 bases are TGTGCCAGCAGCCAAGGGACTCCCTCTTCCTACAATGAGCAGTTCTTC. It yields the protein CASSQGTPSSYNEQFF.